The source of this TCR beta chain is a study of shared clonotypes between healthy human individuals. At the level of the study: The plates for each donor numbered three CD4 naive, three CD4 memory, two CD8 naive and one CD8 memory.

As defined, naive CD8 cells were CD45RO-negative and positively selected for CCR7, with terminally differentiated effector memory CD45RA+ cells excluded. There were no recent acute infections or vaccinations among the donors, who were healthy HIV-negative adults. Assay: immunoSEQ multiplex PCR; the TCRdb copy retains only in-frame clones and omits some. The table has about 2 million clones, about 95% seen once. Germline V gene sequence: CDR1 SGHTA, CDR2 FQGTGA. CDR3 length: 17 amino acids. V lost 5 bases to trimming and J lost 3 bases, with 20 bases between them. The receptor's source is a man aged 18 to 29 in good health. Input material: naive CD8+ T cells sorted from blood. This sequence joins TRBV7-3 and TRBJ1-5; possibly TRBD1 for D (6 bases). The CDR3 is CASSDPPGQENNQPQHF. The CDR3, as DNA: TGTGCCAGCAGCGATCCACCGGGACAAGAGAACAATCAGCCCCAGCATTTT.